A selection of T cell receptor beta chains follows, all from one sample in a study of T cell responses to AZD1222 COVID-19 vaccine. Only in-frame clones appear in the TCRdb table, and some are missing; sequencing was by immunoSEQ multiplex PCR. The sample lists 130,000 or so clones, roughly 93% occurring once. Sequenced material: peripheral blood, taken on day 0 of AZD1222 vaccination. All receptors derive from an adult in good health. CDR3s include the opening cysteine and the closing phenylalanine or tryptophan. D genes are given only for firm matches. Expanded clones get a size class; other rows say once, few or many, or leave the size out.

v_call	clone_size	d_call	j_call	cdr3_nt	cdr3_aa
TRBV9	-	-	TRBJ2-3	TGTGCCAGCAGCGTAGGCACAGAGAACACAGATACGCAGTATTTT	CASSVGTENTDTQYF
TRBV2	-	-	TRBJ2-2	TGTGCCAGCAGTTCTCACGAAGCCGGGGAGCTGTTTTTT	CASSSHEAGELFF
TRBV5-4	-	TRBD1	TRBJ2-7	TGTGCCAGCAGCGGGGACAGGGGGTACGAGCAGTACTTC	CASSGDRGYEQYF
TRBV2	-	TRBD1	TRBJ1-2	TGTGCCAGCAGGGGGACAGCTAACTATGGCTACACCTTC	CASRGTANYGYTF
TRBV27	-	-	TRBJ1-5	TGTGCCCCCCGGGGGGGGGCTAGGAGCAATCAGCCCCAGCATTTT	CAPRGGARSNQPQHF
TRBV2	-	-	TRBJ1-5	TGTGCCAGCAGTGGGGGCCTAATGCCCCCCCAGCCCCAGCATTTT	CASSGGLMPPQPQHF
TRBV6-1	-	TRBD2	TRBJ2-1	TGTGCCAGCAGTGAAGCGCGGGAGCGGTACAATGAGCAGTTCTTC	CASSEARERYNEQFF
TRBV28	-	TRBD2	TRBJ2-7	TGTGCCAGCAGTTCACGGCGGGAGGTGTACTTC	CASSSRREVYF
TRBV7-9	-	-	TRBJ1-1	TGTGCCAGCAGCCCCAAGGATGAAAATAACACTGAAGCTTTCTTT	CASSPKDENNTEAFF
TRBV6-5	-	-	TRBJ1-2	TGTGCCAGCAGGGATGCAGGGGATGGCTACACCTTC	CASRDAGDGYTF
TRBV7-9	-	-	TRBJ2-3	TGTGCCAGCAGCTCCGGGGGCGGCAGCACAGATACGCAGTATTTT	CASSSGGGSTDTQYF
TRBV19	-	TRBD2	TRBJ2-6	TGTGCCAGTAGTAAGCGGGAGGGTAGCCCTGGGGCCAACGTCCTGACTTTC	CASSKREGSPGANVLTF
TRBV28	-	-	TRBJ1-1	TGTGCCAGTCTACACCCGAACACTGAAGCTTTCTTT	CASLHPNTEAFF
TRBV7-3	-	-	TRBJ1-1	TGTGCCAGCAGCTTAGACCTGAACACTGAAGCTTTCTTT	CASSLDLNTEAFF
TRBV19	-	-	TRBJ1-2	TGTGCCAGTACCATAGCGGGACTCGAAGGGAAGTATTATGGCTACACCTTC	CASTIAGLEGKYYGYTF
TRBV6-5	-	-	TRBJ1-6	TGTGCCAGCAGATCGAGTAATTCACCCCTCCACTTT	CASRSSNSPLHF
TRBV3-1/TRBV3-2	once	-	TRBJ2-7	TGTGCCAGCAGCCAAGGCCAGGGCCCCCAGTACTTC	CASSQGQGPQYF
TRBV3-1/TRBV3-2	few	TRBD1	TRBJ1-2	TGTGCCAGCAGCCAAAGAAGACAGGGAGGCTATGGCTACACCTTC	CASSQRRQGGYGYTF
TRBV7-9	once	-	TRBJ1-1	TGTGCCAGCAGCTTAAGGCCCATGGAGGGAGTGAACACTGAAGCTTTCTTT	CASSLRPMEGVNTEAFF
TRBV7-3	once	-	TRBJ2-2	TGTGCCAGCAGCCCCATGGGGACACCGAACACCGGGGAGCTGTTTTTT	CASSPMGTPNTGELFF
TRBV18	-	-	TRBJ2-3	TGTGCCAGCTCACCACCCAGCACAGATACGCAGTATTTT	CASSPPSTDTQYF
TRBV7-3	-	-	TRBJ2-1	TGTGCCAGCAGCGCTAAAAGGGGGAGCTCCTACAATGAGCAGTTCTTC	CASSAKRGSSYNEQFF
TRBV10-3	once	-	TRBJ2-3	TGTGCCATCAGTGATGCCGATACGCAGTATTTT	CAISDADTQYF
TRBV4-3	-	TRBD2	TRBJ2-5	TGCGCCAGCAGCCAAGATCGGGCAGCGGGAATAGGGGAGACCCAGTACTTC	CASSQDRAAGIGETQYF
TRBV6-6	once	-	TRBJ1-1	TGTGCCAGCCGAATGGGAGGGAGAGGTACTGAAGCTTTCTTT	CASRMGGRGTEAFF
TRBV6-5	once	-	TRBJ1-2	TGTGCCAGCAGTTACTACGGGGACTTTAACTATGGCTACACCTTC	CASSYYGDFNYGYTF
TRBV6-5	-	-	TRBJ2-5	TGTGCCAGCAGTTATAGGGGTCAGGGCGCACGGGAGACCCAGTACTTC	CASSYRGQGARETQYF
TRBV4-1	once	-	TRBJ2-1	TGCGCCAGCAGCCCCTCCGGGAGCTCCTACAATGAGCAGTTCTTC	CASSPSGSSYNEQFF
TRBV11-2	-	TRBD2	TRBJ2-5	TGTGCCAGCAGCTTAGGGACTAGCGGGAGGGCATTCGAGACCCAGTACTTC	CASSLGTSGRAFETQYF
TRBV11-2	-	TRBD1	TRBJ2-1	TGTGCCAGCAGCCTCCGGACAGGGAGTCCTTTGGGTGAGCAGTTCTTC	CASSLRTGSPLGEQFF
TRBV28	-	TRBD1	TRBJ1-1	TGTGCCAGCAGTTCGCCGGGACAGGGAGGAGCTGAAGCTTTCTTT	CASSSPGQGGAEAFF
TRBV4-2	-	-	TRBJ2-3	TGTGCCAGCAGCCAAAAGGGTGCAGATACGCAGTATTTT	CASSQKGADTQYF
TRBV6-5	-	-	TRBJ1-6	TGTGCCAGTACAGGAAGCTCCTATAATTCACCCCTCCACTTT	CASTGSSYNSPLHF
TRBV11-2	once	-	TRBJ2-1	TGTGCCAGCAGCTCAACTCTAGCCCACCACTACAATGAGCAGTTCTTC	CASSSTLAHHYNEQFF
TRBV28	-	TRBD1	TRBJ1-1	TGTGCCAGCAGTTCGGGACAGGGATACACTGAAGCTTTCTTT	CASSSGQGYTEAFF
TRBV2	once	-	TRBJ1-1	TGTGCCAGCACCCCCGACAGGAACACTGAAGCTTTCTTT	CASTPDRNTEAFF
TRBV3-1/TRBV3-2	-	-	TRBJ2-4	TGTGCCAGCAGCCAAGACGGCCAGAAGATTATAGCCAAAAACATTCAGTACTTC	CASSQDGQKIIAKNIQYF
TRBV24-1	once	TRBD2	TRBJ2-2	TGTGCCACCAGTGGCTTGACGGGACTAGGTCGGAACACCGGGGAGCTGTTTTTT	CATSGLTGLGRNTGELFF
TRBV19	-	-	TRBJ2-3	TGTGCCAGTAGTAGAGGGGGGGGAGATACGCAGTATTTT	CASSRGGGDTQYF
TRBV19	-	TRBD2	TRBJ2-1	TGTGCCAGTAGTACCGGGACTAGAGTCTATGAGCAGTTCTTC	CASSTGTRVYEQFF
TRBV6-1	-	-	TRBJ1-6	TGTGCCAGCAGTGACCCCTCCCATGGGGATAATTCACCCCTCCACTTT	CASSDPSHGDNSPLHF
TRBV6-5	-	-	TRBJ1-2	TGTGCCAGCAGGCCCGACTTGACCGCCCGGGGCTACACCTTC	CASRPDLTARGYTF
TRBV6-5	-	-	TRBJ1-5	TGTGCCAGCAGGGTTGGAATAAATCAGCCCCAGCATTTT	CASRVGINQPQHF
TRBV6-2/TRBV6-3	once	-	TRBJ1-2	TGTGCCAGCAGTTACGGGCAGTATGGCTACACCTTC	CASSYGQYGYTF
TRBV4-1	-	-	TRBJ2-4	TGCGCCAGCAGCCAAGATCTAAACATTCAGTACTTC	CASSQDLNIQYF
TRBV3-1/TRBV3-2	-	-	TRBJ2-1	TGTGCCAGCAGCCCGGGCAGGGGACGACCCAATGAGCAGTTCTTC	CASSPGRGRPNEQFF
TRBV6-6	few	TRBD1	TRBJ1-2	TGTGCCAGCAGTTACGCGGACAGGGATGAAGAAGGCTACACCTTC	CASSYADRDEEGYTF
TRBV9	-	-	TRBJ1-3	TGTGCCAGCAGCGTAGGGGTGCTCTCTGGAAACACCATATATTTT	CASSVGVLSGNTIYF
TRBV28	-	-	TRBJ1-6	TGTGCCAGCACGGGTCCCAATTCACCCCTCCACTTT	CASTGPNSPLHF
TRBV3-1/TRBV3-2	-	-	TRBJ2-3	TGTGCCAGCAGCCTCGGGACTTACACAGATACGCAGTATTTT	CASSLGTYTDTQYF
TRBV28	-	-	TRBJ1-4	TGTGCCAGCAGTTCCCGAGGCAGCAGCTTTAATGAAAAACTGTTTTTT	CASSSRGSSFNEKLFF
TRBV18	-	-	TRBJ1-5	TGTGCCAGCTCAGGTCAGGGGAATCAGCCCCAGCATTTT	CASSGQGNQPQHF
TRBV24-1	-	-	TRBJ2-2	TGTGCCACCAGTGATTTGAGCCGGGAAAACCCCGGGGAGCTGTTTTTT	CATSDLSRENPGELFF
TRBV7-2	-	-	TRBJ2-7	TGTGCCAGCAGCCCCCTGCGGGGCCCTGGGGAGCAGTACTTC	CASSPLRGPGEQYF